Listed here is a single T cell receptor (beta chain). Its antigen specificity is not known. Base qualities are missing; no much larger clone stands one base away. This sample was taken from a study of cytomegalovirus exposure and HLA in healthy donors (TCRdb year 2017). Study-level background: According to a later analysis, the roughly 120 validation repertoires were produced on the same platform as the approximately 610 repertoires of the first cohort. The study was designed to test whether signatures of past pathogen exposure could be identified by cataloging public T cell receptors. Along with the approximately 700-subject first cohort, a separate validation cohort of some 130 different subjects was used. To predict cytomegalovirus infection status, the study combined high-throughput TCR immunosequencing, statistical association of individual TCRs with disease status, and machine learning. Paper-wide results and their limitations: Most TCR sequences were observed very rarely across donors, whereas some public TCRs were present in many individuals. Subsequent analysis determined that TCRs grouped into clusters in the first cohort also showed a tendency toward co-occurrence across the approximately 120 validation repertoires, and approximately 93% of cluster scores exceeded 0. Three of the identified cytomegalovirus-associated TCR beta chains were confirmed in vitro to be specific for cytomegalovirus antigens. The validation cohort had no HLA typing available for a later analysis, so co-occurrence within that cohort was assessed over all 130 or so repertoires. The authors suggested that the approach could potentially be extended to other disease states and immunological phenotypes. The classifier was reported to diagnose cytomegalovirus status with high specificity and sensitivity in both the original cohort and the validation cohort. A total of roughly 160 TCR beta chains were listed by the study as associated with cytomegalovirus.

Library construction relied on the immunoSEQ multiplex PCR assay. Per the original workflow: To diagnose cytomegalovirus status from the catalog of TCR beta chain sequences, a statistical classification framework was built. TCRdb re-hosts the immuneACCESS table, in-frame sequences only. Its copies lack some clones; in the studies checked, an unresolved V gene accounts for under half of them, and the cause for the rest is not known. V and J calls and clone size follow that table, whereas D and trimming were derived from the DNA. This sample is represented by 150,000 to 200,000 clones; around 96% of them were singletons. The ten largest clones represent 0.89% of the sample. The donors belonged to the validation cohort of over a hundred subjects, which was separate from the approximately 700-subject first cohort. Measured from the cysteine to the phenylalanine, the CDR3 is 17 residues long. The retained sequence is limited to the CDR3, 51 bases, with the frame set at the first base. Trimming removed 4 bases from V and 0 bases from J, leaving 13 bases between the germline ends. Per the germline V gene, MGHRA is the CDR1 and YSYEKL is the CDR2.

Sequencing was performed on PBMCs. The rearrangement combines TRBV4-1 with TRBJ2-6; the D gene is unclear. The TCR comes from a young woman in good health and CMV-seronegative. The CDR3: CASSPNVQRSGANVLTF. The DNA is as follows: TGCGCCAGCAGCCCTAACGTTCAACGCTCTGGGGCCAACGTCCTGACTTTC.